These 21 T cell receptor beta chains were all obtained from the same sample, sequenced in a study of cytomegalovirus exposure and HLA in healthy donors (dated 2017 in TCRdb). The protocol used for the library was the immunoSEQ multiplex PCR assay. The multiplex PCR relied on a mix of 60 forward primers for TCR Vbeta segments and 13 reverse primers for TCR Jbeta segments. The table comes from immuneACCESS by way of TCRdb, which keeps in-frame sequences with V and J called. Part of the clones is missing from these tables; in studies checked, under half for an unresolved V gene and the rest for unknown reasons. For this sample there are approximately 100,000 clones; 9.4% appear just once. The top ten constitute about 5% of the sample. The specimen sequenced was PBMCs. These receptors were taken from a man aged 45-65 years in good health and CMV-seropositive.

The V gene is TRBV19, the J gene TRBJ1-4; 7 nucleotides match TRBD1. CDR1 is LNHDA and CDR2 is SQIVND in the germline V gene (reference sequence). The CDR3 extends over 15 amino acids. V was pared by 5 bases and J by 5 bases, with 8 bases of the junction left unmatched. The DNA for the CDR3 is TGTGCCAGTAGTTCACCCAGGGGGTCGAATGAAAAACTGTTTTTT. The encoded protein is CASSSPRGSNEKLFF. The complete variable domain, with remaining parts taken from reference TRBV19 and TRBJ1-4, reads DGGITQSPKYLFRKEGQNVTLSCEQNLNHDAMYWYRQDPGQGLRLIYYSQIVNDFQKGDIAEGYSVSREKKESFPLTVTSAQKNPTAFYLCASSSPRGSNEKLFFGSGTQLSVL.

This clone has a handful of counts. V is TRBV5-8 and J is TRBJ2-5; 11 bases are shared with TRBD2. The CDR3 extends over 16 amino acids. The germline V gene has CDR1 SGHTS and CDR2 YDEGEE. Unmatched junction bases numbered 10, after V lost 4 bases and J lost 5 bases. As DNA, the CDR3 is TGTGCCAGCAGCCGCGGGGGACTAGCGGAGTGGGAGACCCAGTACTTC. This sequence encodes CASSRGGLAEWETQYF.

This clone was counted between two and nine times. The V and J genes are TRBV19 and TRBJ2-5, with D possibly matching TRBD1 (5 bases). The V and J ends lost 6 bases and 5 bases respectively, with 16 bases between them. CDR1 and CDR2 (germline): LNHDA, SQIVND (reference sequence). The CDR3 contains 14 residues. The CDR3 reads CASRKTVLSETQYF. For the CDR3, the DNA is TGTGCCAGTAGGAAGACAGTACTCTCGGAGACCCAGTACTTC.

The chain carries TRBV18 and TRBJ1-1, with 8 bases matching TRBD1. After removal of 6 bases from V and 1 base from J, the junction contained 4 bases not matched to a gene. CDR3 length: 14 residues. The germline V gene encodes CDR1 KGHSH and CDR2 LQKENI. CDR3 nucleotide sequence: TGTGCCAGCTCGCTTGGGACAGGGAACACTGAAGCTTTCTTT. As protein: CASSLGTGNTEAFF. The variable domain in full, completed from reference TRBV18 and TRBJ1-1, reads NAGVMQNPRHLVRRRGQEARLRCSPMKGHSHVYWYRQLPEEGLKFMVYLQKENIIDESGMPKERFSAEFPKEGPSILRIQQVVRGDSAAYFCASSLGTGNTEAFFGQGTRLTVV.

This chain uses TRBV7-6 with TRBJ1-1; 9 bases map to TRBD1. The CDR3 sequence is 14 residues long. Germline V gene sequence: CDR1 SGHVS, CDR2 FNYEAQ. Unmatched junction bases numbered 8, after V lost 5 bases and J lost 7 bases. This chain's CDR3 is CASSPRDRDGEAFF. In DNA, the CDR3 is TGTGCCAGCAGCCCAAGGGACAGGGATGGTGAAGCTTTCTTT.

The V call is TRBV19, the J call TRBJ2-7, with TRBD1 identical over 8 bases. The CDR3 sequence is 13 residues long. The V gene end was trimmed by 4 bases and the J gene end by 4 bases; junction bases not matched to a gene: 3. Germline CDR1 reads LNHDA; CDR2 reads SQIVND (reference sequence). CDR3 nucleotides: TGTGCCAGTAGTAACCGGGACAGGTACGAGCAGTACTTC. Protein: CASSNRDRYEQYF.

This sequence joins TRBV5-6 and TRBJ2-3; tentatively, D is TRBD2 (5 bases). The CDR3 totals 15 residues. Trimming cost V 4 bases and J 5 bases, with 17 bases left between them. Germline assignment: CDR1 SGHDT and CDR2 YYEEEE. This chain's CDR3 is CASSPGFDTVDTQYF. CDR3 nucleotides: TGTGCCAGCAGCCCGGGATTCGACACAGTAGATACGCAGTATTTT.

The chain carries TRBV27 and TRBJ1-1; D not resolved. The CDR3 has 14 amino acids. Between the trimmed V and J ends, which lost 6 bases and 1 base, there was a span of 12 bases. Germline loops: CDR1 MNHEY, CDR2 SMNVEV (reference sequence). CDR3 amino acids: CASSSSEENTEAFF. The CDR3 DNA reads TGTGCCAGCAGCTCCTCAGAGGAGAACACTGAAGCTTTCTTT.

The chain links TRBV23-1 to TRBJ2-7; D is undetermined. TRBV23-1 is an open reading frame, and its role is uncertain. Trimming shortened V by 0 bases and J by 3 bases, and 12 bases separated the two germline ends. CDR3 size: 15 residues. CDR3 sequence reads: CASSQSVFAYYEQYF. The CDR3 bases are TGCGCCAGCAGTCAATCGGTGTTCGCCTACTACGAGCAGTACTTC.

The chain links TRBV7-6 to TRBJ2-5, with 8 bases fitting TRBD1. CDR3 length: 15 residues. V lost 5 bases and J lost 5; bases outside the gene matches: 10. The V gene's germline CDR1 is SGHVS and CDR2 FNYEAQ. The CDR3 nucleotides read TGTGCCAGCAGCCGCCGACAGGGGATTTGGGAGACCCAGTACTTC. Residues: CASSRRQGIWETQYF.

This clone turned up a few times. CDR3 in amino acids: CASSYSKTGDQPQHF. The DNA for the CDR3 is TGTGCCAGCAGTTACTCGAAGACAGGGGATCAGCCCCAGCATTTT. V and J are TRBV6-6 and TRBJ1-5; TRBD1 aligns across 8 bases. This CDR3 has 15 residues. Trimming removed 0 bases from V and 5 bases from J; junction bases left unmatched: 3. The germline CDR1 and CDR2 sequences are MNHNY and SVGAGI (reference sequence).

The sample holds a few counts of this clone. The rearrangement links TRBV19 to TRBJ1-1, with D unresolved. The length of the CDR3 is 13 residues. The V and J ends lost 5 bases and 1 base respectively, with 8 bases between them. Germline loops: CDR1 LNHDA, CDR2 SQIVND (reference sequence). For the CDR3, the DNA is TGTGCCAGTAGTCCCGGAGGGAACACTGAAGCTTTCTTT. Protein: CASSPGGNTEAFF.

The chain couples TRBV7-9 to TRBJ2-3, with a possible D match to TRBD2 (5 bases). The CDR3 covers 16 residues. V was cut by 1 base and J by 0 bases, with 11 bases left in between. The V gene's germline CDR1 is SEHNR and CDR2 FQNEAQ (reference sequence). The CDR3 DNA sequence: TGTGCCAGCAGCTTAGTTTCGTGGGAGAGCACAGATACGCAGTATTTT. It is translated as CASSLVSWESTDTQYF.

The rearrangement uses TRBV5-1 and TRBJ1-2; TRBD1 agrees at 7 bases. CDR1 is SGHRS and CDR2 is YFSETQ in the germline V gene. With 4 bases clipped from V and 4 bases from J, the junction kept 4 bases outside the gene matches. The CDR3 runs to 13 residues. CDR3 residues: CASSIGTAYGYTF. DNA for the CDR3: TGCGCCAGCAGCATCGGGACAGCCTATGGCTACACCTTC.

This clone was counted a few times. The genes are TRBV7-2 and TRBJ2-7; D gene ambiguous. Germline loops: CDR1 SGHTA, CDR2 FQGNSA. V dropped 5 bases and J dropped 6 bases, with 11 bases sitting between them. This CDR3 is 12 amino acids long. In nucleotides, the CDR3 is TGTGCCAGCAGCGCCCGGTGGGCCGAGCAGTACTTC. Residues: CASSARWAEQYF.

This clone was recorded many times. The rearrangement links TRBV4-3 to TRBJ2-1; 7 bases fit TRBD2. CDR3 size: 16 residues. V lost 0 bases, J lost 7 bases, and 9 bases stayed unmatched. Germline CDR1 and CDR2: LGHNA and YSLEER. The CDR3 loop reads CASSQDIRGSYNEQFF. For the CDR3, the DNA is TGCGCCAGCAGCCAAGATATTCGCGGGAGTTATAATGAGCAGTTCTTC.

There are a few counts of this clone. The rearrangement uses TRBV5-1 and TRBJ2-1; maybe TRBD1 (6 bases). The ends were cut back, 2 bases at V and 4 bases at J, with 16 bases in the middle. Germline values: CDR1 SGHRS, CDR2 YFSETQ. This CDR3 contains 16 residues. In nucleotides, the CDR3 is TGCGCCAGCAGCTTTACCGGGACACCTTATTACAATGAGCAGTTCTTC. It yields the protein CASSFTGTPYYNEQFF.

This clone was observed a few times. The chain couples TRBV9 to TRBJ2-2; tentatively, D is TRBD1 (7 bases). The germline V gene encodes CDR1 SGDLS and CDR2 YYNGEE. The CDR3 is 15 amino acids. The germline V and J ends were trimmed by 0 bases and 7 bases, with 13 bases remaining between them. The CDR3 DNA sequence: TGTGCCAGCAGCGTAGAGGCCAGGGGGGTCGGGGAGCTGTTTTTT. This gives the protein CASSVEARGVGELFF. The complete variable domain, with remaining parts taken from reference TRBV9 and TRBJ2-2, reads DSGVTQTPKHLITATGQRVTLRCSPRSGDLSVYWYQQSLDQGLQFLIQYYNGEERAKGNILERFSAQQFPDLHSELNLSSLELGDSALYFCASSVEARGVGELFFGEGSRLTVL.

The chain uses TRBV19 and TRBJ1-1; TRBD1 agrees at 9 bases. Unmatched junction bases numbered 5, after V lost 8 bases and J lost 1 base. CDR3 size: 14 residues. Germline loops: CDR1 LNHDA, CDR2 SQIVND (reference sequence). CDR3: CASAPDRGNTEAFF. The CDR3 DNA reads as TGTGCCAGTGCCCCGGACAGGGGGAACACTGAAGCTTTCTTT.

In this sample, this clone turned up a few times. The chain is built from TRBV19 and TRBJ2-3; 8 nucleotides align to TRBD2. Per the germline V gene, CDR1 is LNHDA and CDR2 is SQIVND (reference sequence). Germline trimming cut 9 bases from V and 4 bases from J; bases unmatched to any gene: 12. CDR3 length: 15 residues. The CDR3 coding sequence is TGTGCCAGCCAAATCGGGGCGGGAGGCCCAGATACGCAGTATTTT. As protein: CASQIGAGGPDTQYF.

The chain links TRBV15 to TRBJ2-3, with TRBD2 matching over 8 bases. Germline lookup yields CDR1 LNHNV and CDR2 YYDKDF (reference sequence). V shed 4 bases, J shed 2 bases, and the junction held 11 bases outside the gene matches. The CDR3 spans 17 residues. The CDR3 DNA reads TGTGCCACCAGCAACTGGGTGCTAGCGGGCACCACAGATACGCAGTATTTT. This codes for CATSNWVLAGTTDTQYF.